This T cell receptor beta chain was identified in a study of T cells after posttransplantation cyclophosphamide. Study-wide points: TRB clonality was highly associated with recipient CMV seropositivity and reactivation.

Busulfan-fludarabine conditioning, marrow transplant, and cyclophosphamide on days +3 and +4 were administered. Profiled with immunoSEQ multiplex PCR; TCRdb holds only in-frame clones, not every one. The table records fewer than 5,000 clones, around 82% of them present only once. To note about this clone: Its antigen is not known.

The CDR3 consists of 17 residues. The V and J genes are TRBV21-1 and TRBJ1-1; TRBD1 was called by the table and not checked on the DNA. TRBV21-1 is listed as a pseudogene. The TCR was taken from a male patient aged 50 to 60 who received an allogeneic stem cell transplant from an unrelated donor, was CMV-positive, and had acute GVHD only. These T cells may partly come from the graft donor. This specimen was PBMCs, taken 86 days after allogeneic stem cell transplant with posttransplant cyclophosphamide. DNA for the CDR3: TGTGCCAGCAGCAAAAGAAAGGGACAGGGGATTAACACTGAAGCTTTCTTT. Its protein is CASSKRKGQGINTEAFF.